This T cell receptor beta chain was documented in a study of blood T cells in healthy people across ages (dated by TCRdb to about 2015). A note on the overall study: Template switching captured roughly one uniquely barcoded TCR beta cDNA molecule per two T cells in model experiments. To avoid experimental bias, donors of different ages were spread randomly across the sequencing lanes. Age-related changes in TCR beta repertoire diversity were measured in the study by deep sequencing normalized with unique cDNA molecular identifiers. Two additional independent replicas of 1 million unique cDNA reads from the same blood draw were analyzed for two donors (one aged 18 to 30 and one aged 80 or older). Donors were grouped into four age groups: young (average 16 years), middle-aged (about 40), aged (around 60) and long-lived (around 80).

As regards this clonotype: Its recognized antigen is unknown. No base qualities exist here, and no much larger clone lies one base off it.

The library relied on 5' RACE. The second PCR ran for roughly 7 to 12 cycles and used a J-beta primer mix along with a sample-barcoded 5' primer. Each TCR beta cDNA molecule received a unique molecular identifier from a template-switch 5' adaptor carrying 12 random nucleotides. Each sample yielded at least 3 million CDR3-containing paired-end reads. First-strand cDNA was synthesized from all RNA with the Mint cDNA synthesis kit, primed by a TRBC-specific oligonucleotide. All cDNA was treated with uracil-DNA glycosylase and then went through a first 18-cycle PCR with the universal primers M1SS and BC2_uni_R. Processing in the source paper ran as follows. Normalization of each sample was performed by random selection of 1 million high-quality reads, each carrying a distinct molecular identifier. Reads with shared molecular identifiers were discarded instead of being binned into consensus sequences. MiTCR, with a Q25 quality threshold and the strictest error-elimination algorithm, was used for CDR3 identification, clonotype clustering and error correction. A nonparametric unseen species model using Euler transformation provided a lower-bound estimate of total TCR beta diversity. TCRdb handled the public reads itself, with Q25 trimming in fastp and clone calling in MiXCR, and kept productive beta chains. Rows with a matching CDR3 protein are joined into one entry that keeps the most common DNA and genes. V and J calls and clone size were set by TCRdb, not the authors. This sample lists 1,800,000 or so distinct CDR3 sequences; approximately 39% were detected once. Clones ranked in the top ten supply 20% to 25% of the sample.

The germline V end is reduced by 5 bases and the J end by 3 bases; junction bases left unmatched: 7. The CDR3 measures 15 amino acids from cysteine to phenylalanine. The read is trimmed to its CDR3 DNA, 45 bases read in frame from base 1. From the germline V gene (reference sequence), CDR1 is DFQATT and CDR2 is SNEGSKA. Donors were roughly 40 systemically healthy Caucasian individuals from Russia aged roughly 6 to 95 years. Around 9.7 milliliters of peripheral blood were collected from each donor into EDTA-treated Vacutainer tubes. Ficoll-Paque density-gradient centrifugation was used to isolate PBMCs, with at least 6.5 million per sample. Total RNA was extracted from PBMCs with Trizol reagent, with at least 6 micrograms obtained per sample. Naive CD45RAhigh/CD27high T cell percentages were measured by flow cytometry on a PBMC aliquot from every donor. What the study reported, not specific to this receptor: Total diversity estimates from one million sequenced T cells were considered lower bounds and underestimates. Compared with the aged group, the long-lived group had more naive CD4+ T cells, fewer expanded clones and increased TCR diversity, a pattern suggesting age selection. Donor CMV infection status was unknown, potentially confounding age-related changes in expanded clonotypes. As age increased, observed TCR beta diversity per million T cells dropped in a roughly linear way, and a significant reduction was already evident by age about 36. The percentage of naive T cells measured by flow cytometry correlated strongly with observed TCR beta diversity. Because profiling used bulk unsorted PBMCs, naive and antigen-experienced compartments could not be compared conclusively.

Sequencing used blood. This receptor was taken from a human donor in good health. This sequence uses TRBV20-1 and TRBJ2-3, with 11 bases matching TRBD1. The nucleotide sequence reads TGCAGTGCTCAACCGGGACAGGGGGTGACAGATACGCAGTATTTT. Its protein product is CSAQPGQGVTDTQYF.